Listed below are T cell receptor beta chains from one sample, sequenced in a study of blood T cell repertoires in COVID-19. Using immunoSEQ multiplex PCR, the repertoire was profiled, and TCRdb retains in-frame clones only, with some absent. The data hold 95,000 to 100,000 clones, with about 80% observed a single time. Sequenced sample: peripheral blood. The receptors derive from a man aged 70 or older with acute or convalescent COVID-19. The CDR3 runs from the conserved cysteine through the conserved F or W. A D gene is named only where the DNA matches it firmly. Clone size is shown for a subset of rows, as once, few, many or a class of expanded clone.

j_gene: TRBJ1-5
v_gene: TRBV24-1
abundance: .
d_gene: .
CDR3nt: TGTGCCACCGGAGCGGTGGGTAGCAATCAGCCCCAGCATTTT
CDR3aa: CATGAVGSNQPQHF

j_gene: TRBJ2-2
v_gene: TRBV7-9
abundance: .
d_gene: .
CDR3nt: TGTGCCAGCAGCCCTACAGGGACCGCCGGGGAGCTGTTTTTT
CDR3aa: CASSPTGTAGELFF

j_gene: TRBJ2-1
v_gene: TRBV2
abundance: .
d_gene: TRBD2
CDR3nt: TGTGCCAGCACCGGGACTAGCGCCTACAATGAGCAGTTCTTC
CDR3aa: CASTGTSAYNEQFF

j_gene: TRBJ2-1
v_gene: TRBV18
abundance: .
d_gene: .
CDR3nt: TGTGCCAGCTCACCCGAGGGTTCTAGGAACAATGAGCAGTTCTTC
CDR3aa: CASSPEGSRNNEQFF

j_gene: TRBJ2-1
v_gene: TRBV7-2
abundance: .
d_gene: TRBD2
CDR3nt: TGTGCCAGCAGCATTCAAGCGGGAGATTCCTACAATGAGCAGTTCTTC
CDR3aa: CASSIQAGDSYNEQFF

j_gene: TRBJ2-5
v_gene: TRBV18
abundance: .
d_gene: TRBD1
CDR3nt: TGTGCCAGCTCACCACCGGTTGACAGGGGGTTGGCAGAGACCCAGTACTTC
CDR3aa: CASSPPVDRGLAETQYF

j_gene: TRBJ1-2
v_gene: TRBV6-5
abundance: .
d_gene: TRBD1
CDR3nt: TGTGCCAGCCATACTACCGACAGGGACAGCTACACCTTC
CDR3aa: CASHTTDRDSYTF

j_gene: TRBJ1-5
v_gene: TRBV2
abundance: .
d_gene: .
CDR3nt: TGTGCCAGCCGGGGATTGCCCCATCAGCCCCAGCATTTT
CDR3aa: CASRGLPHQPQHF

j_gene: TRBJ2-5
v_gene: TRBV11-3
abundance: .
d_gene: TRBD2
CDR3nt: TGTGCCAGCAGCCGCGATGGGACTAGCGGAAAAGAGACCCAGTACTTC
CDR3aa: CASSRDGTSGKETQYF

j_gene: TRBJ1-5
v_gene: TRBV9
abundance: .
d_gene: .
CDR3nt: TGTGCCAGCAGCGTAGGAGAGGACAGTATTGCACCCCTGGGCAATCAGCCCCAGCATTTT
CDR3aa: CASSVGEDSIAPLGNQPQHF

j_gene: TRBJ1-6
v_gene: TRBV7-2
abundance: .
d_gene: .
CDR3nt: TGTGCCAGCAGCACCCGCACGACAGGCGCTAATTCACCCCTCCACTTT
CDR3aa: CASSTRTTGANSPLHF

j_gene: TRBJ1-2
v_gene: TRBV30
abundance: .
d_gene: TRBD1
CDR3nt: TGTGCCTGGAGTGTCGGGACAGGATCTAGGTCCTATGGCTACACCTTC
CDR3aa: CAWSVGTGSRSYGYTF

j_gene: TRBJ1-1
v_gene: TRBV27
abundance: .
d_gene: TRBD1
CDR3nt: TGTGCCAGCAAGAGGACAGGAGGGATTAACACTGAAGCTTTCTTT
CDR3aa: CASKRTGGINTEAFF

j_gene: TRBJ2-7
v_gene: TRBV18
abundance: .
d_gene: .
CDR3nt: TGTGCCAGCTCACCGTCACAGGACCACGAGCAGTACTTC
CDR3aa: CASSPSQDHEQYF

j_gene: TRBJ2-7
v_gene: TRBV12-3/TRBV12-4
abundance: .
d_gene: .
CDR3nt: TGTGCCAGCAGTTTTAACCTAGGTTACGAGCAGTACTTC
CDR3aa: CASSFNLGYEQYF

j_gene: TRBJ2-7
v_gene: TRBV9
abundance: .
d_gene: .
CDR3nt: TGTGCCAGCAGCGTAGCTGAATCGCACAAGCAGTACTTC
CDR3aa: CASSVAESHKQYF

j_gene: TRBJ1-1
v_gene: TRBV11-3
abundance: .
d_gene: .
CDR3nt: TGTGCCAGCAGCTTAGGTCGGAACACTGAAGCTTTCTTT
CDR3aa: CASSLGRNTEAFF

j_gene: TRBJ1-3
v_gene: TRBV25-1
abundance: .
d_gene: TRBD1
CDR3nt: TGTGCCAGCAGTTGGCTAGGGACAGGGTCGGGTTACACCATATATTTT
CDR3aa: CASSWLGTGSGYTIYF

j_gene: TRBJ2-7
v_gene: TRBV5-4
abundance: .
d_gene: .
CDR3nt: TGTGCCAGCAGCTTGGAGGTAGGACAGCCATCCTACGAGCAGTACTTC
CDR3aa: CASSLEVGQPSYEQYF

j_gene: TRBJ2-2
v_gene: TRBV9
abundance: .
d_gene: TRBD1
CDR3nt: TGTGCCAGCAGCAGACAGGGGACCGGGGAGCTGTTTTTT
CDR3aa: CASSRQGTGELFF

j_gene: TRBJ1-5
v_gene: TRBV5-1
abundance: .
d_gene: TRBD1
CDR3nt: TGCGCCAGCAGCTTGGACCCCAGGGGGCTTAGCAATCAGCCCCAGCATTTT
CDR3aa: CASSLDPRGLSNQPQHF

j_gene: TRBJ1-3
v_gene: TRBV11-3
abundance: .
d_gene: TRBD1
CDR3nt: TGTGCCAGCAGCTTGACAGGGAACGGAAACACCATATATTTT
CDR3aa: CASSLTGNGNTIYF

j_gene: TRBJ2-5
v_gene: TRBV29-1
abundance: .
d_gene: .
CDR3nt: TGCAGCGGCAGGCCCGGACAAGAGACCCAGTACTTC
CDR3aa: CSGRPGQETQYF

j_gene: TRBJ2-1
v_gene: TRBV28
abundance: .
d_gene: TRBD2
CDR3nt: TGTGCCAGCAGTTTATTTCTAGCGGGAGTAGTCAATGAGCAGTTCTTC
CDR3aa: CASSLFLAGVVNEQFF

j_gene: TRBJ2-2
v_gene: TRBV29-1
abundance: .
d_gene: .
CDR3nt: TGCAGCGTTGAAGGATTGGGGCCGAACACCGGGGAGCTGTTTTTT
CDR3aa: CSVEGLGPNTGELFF

j_gene: TRBJ2-7
v_gene: TRBV6-2/TRBV6-3
abundance: .
d_gene: .
CDR3nt: TGTGCCAGCAGTTACTCCGACACAGAGCAGTACTTC
CDR3aa: CASSYSDTEQYF

j_gene: TRBJ1-2
v_gene: TRBV6-5
abundance: .
d_gene: TRBD1
CDR3nt: TGTGCCAGCAGTCCGACAGGGAACTATGGCTACACCTTC
CDR3aa: CASSPTGNYGYTF

j_gene: TRBJ2-2
v_gene: TRBV30
abundance: few
d_gene: .
CDR3nt: TGTGCCTGGAGACCGAGGAACACCGGGGAGCTGTTTTTT
CDR3aa: CAWRPRNTGELFF

j_gene: TRBJ1-5
v_gene: TRBV20-1
abundance: .
d_gene: .
CDR3nt: TGCAGTGCTAGTGTACAGTCACCTCAGCCCCAGCATTTT
CDR3aa: CSASVQSPQPQHF

j_gene: TRBJ1-5
v_gene: TRBV3-1/TRBV3-2
abundance: .
d_gene: .
CDR3nt: TGTGCCAGCAGCTCCAGGGGAAATAGCAATCAGCCCCAGCATTTT
CDR3aa: CASSSRGNSNQPQHF

j_gene: TRBJ2-1
v_gene: TRBV11-2
abundance: .
d_gene: .
CDR3nt: TGTGCCAGCAGCTTAGTCTACGCTAATGAGCAGTTCTTC
CDR3aa: CASSLVYANEQFF

j_gene: TRBJ2-1
v_gene: TRBV3-1/TRBV3-2
abundance: .
d_gene: .
CDR3nt: TGTGCCAGCAGCCAAGATGGAACAGACTACAATGAGCAGTTCTTC
CDR3aa: CASSQDGTDYNEQFF

j_gene: TRBJ1-2
v_gene: TRBV30
abundance: once
d_gene: TRBD1
CDR3nt: TGTGCCTGGAGTAGGGACAGCCTTAACTATGGCTACACCTTC
CDR3aa: CAWSRDSLNYGYTF

j_gene: TRBJ2-5
v_gene: TRBV18
abundance: .
d_gene: .
CDR3nt: TGTGCCAGCTCACCAAGGAGCCAAGAGACCCAGTACTTC
CDR3aa: CASSPRSQETQYF

j_gene: TRBJ1-1
v_gene: TRBV7-9
abundance: .
d_gene: TRBD1
CDR3nt: TGTGCCAGCAGCGCAGGGGGCGAAGCTTTCTTT
CDR3aa: CASSAGGEAFF

j_gene: TRBJ2-7
v_gene: TRBV6-5
abundance: .
d_gene: .
CDR3nt: TGTGCCAGCGGTCTGGGGGGTAGCGGCTACGAGCAGTACTTC
CDR3aa: CASGLGGSGYEQYF

j_gene: TRBJ1-1
v_gene: TRBV10-3
abundance: .
d_gene: TRBD1
CDR3nt: TGTGCCATCAGCGGTGTGGACAGGGGGACTGAAGCTTTCTTT
CDR3aa: CAISGVDRGTEAFF

j_gene: TRBJ2-5
v_gene: TRBV24-1
abundance: once
d_gene: TRBD2
CDR3nt: TGTGCCACCATGGGGACTAGCGGGGAAGAGACCCAGTACTTC
CDR3aa: CATMGTSGEETQYF

j_gene: TRBJ2-1
v_gene: TRBV10-3
abundance: .
d_gene: TRBD2
CDR3nt: TGTGCCATCAGTGAGCCGCAACGGAGCGGGAGGGCAAATGAGCAGTTCTTC
CDR3aa: CAISEPQRSGRANEQFF

j_gene: TRBJ2-2
v_gene: TRBV30
abundance: .
d_gene: TRBD2
CDR3nt: TGTGCCTGGAGTGTACGGTATGGGCTAGCGGGAGACACCGGGGAGCTGTTTTTT
CDR3aa: CAWSVRYGLAGDTGELFF

j_gene: TRBJ2-1
v_gene: TRBV11-1
abundance: .
d_gene: .
CDR3nt: TGTGCCAGCGTCCCCCGGGACTTCTCCAATGAGCAGTTCTTC
CDR3aa: CASVPRDFSNEQFF

j_gene: TRBJ2-7
v_gene: TRBV30
abundance: .
d_gene: .
CDR3nt: TGTGCCTGGAGTGTAGCTTACGAGCAGTACTTC
CDR3aa: CAWSVAYEQYF

j_gene: TRBJ1-5
v_gene: TRBV6-6
abundance: .
d_gene: .
CDR3nt: TGTGCCAGCAGTTATCAGAATAGCAATCAGCCCCAGCATTTT
CDR3aa: CASSYQNSNQPQHF

j_gene: TRBJ1-5
v_gene: TRBV10-1
abundance: .
d_gene: .
CDR3nt: TGCGCCAGCAGTGGGGGCCCATATCAGCCCCAGCATTTT
CDR3aa: CASSGGPYQPQHF

j_gene: TRBJ1-4
v_gene: TRBV7-9
abundance: once
d_gene: TRBD1
CDR3nt: TGTGCCAGCAGCTTAACCGGGACAGGCTATAATGAAAAACTGTTTTTT
CDR3aa: CASSLTGTGYNEKLFF

j_gene: TRBJ1-2
v_gene: TRBV7-2
abundance: .
d_gene: TRBD1
CDR3nt: TGTGCCAGCAGCCCCGGAGTGCGGACAGGGGGTGATGGCTACACCTTC
CDR3aa: CASSPGVRTGGDGYTF

j_gene: TRBJ2-1
v_gene: TRBV11-2
abundance: .
d_gene: .
CDR3nt: TGTGCCAGCAGCTTACAGGGAGGTAGGGATGAGCAGTTCTTC
CDR3aa: CASSLQGGRDEQFF

j_gene: TRBJ2-2
v_gene: TRBV7-3
abundance: .
d_gene: TRBD2
CDR3nt: TGTGCCAGCAGCCCCGTCGAGGCGGGAGTTCCCGGGGAGCTGTTTTTT
CDR3aa: CASSPVEAGVPGELFF

j_gene: TRBJ1-1
v_gene: TRBV27
abundance: .
d_gene: TRBD1
CDR3nt: TGTGCCAGCAGTAATCCGGGACAGGGGGGATCTGAAGCTTTCTTT
CDR3aa: CASSNPGQGGSEAFF

j_gene: TRBJ2-3
v_gene: TRBV11-3
abundance: .
d_gene: .
CDR3nt: TGTGCCAGCAGCTTAAACCTGGAGAATACGCAGTATTTT
CDR3aa: CASSLNLENTQYF

j_gene: TRBJ2-1
v_gene: TRBV7-3
abundance: .
d_gene: .
CDR3nt: TGTGCCAGCAGCAATTTCGGAGGTCGGCAGTTCTTC
CDR3aa: CASSNFGGRQFF

j_gene: TRBJ1-2
v_gene: TRBV12-3/TRBV12-4
abundance: .
d_gene: TRBD1
CDR3nt: TGTGCCAGCAGTCCGGACAGGGAGAGGGGCTACACCTTC
CDR3aa: CASSPDRERGYTF